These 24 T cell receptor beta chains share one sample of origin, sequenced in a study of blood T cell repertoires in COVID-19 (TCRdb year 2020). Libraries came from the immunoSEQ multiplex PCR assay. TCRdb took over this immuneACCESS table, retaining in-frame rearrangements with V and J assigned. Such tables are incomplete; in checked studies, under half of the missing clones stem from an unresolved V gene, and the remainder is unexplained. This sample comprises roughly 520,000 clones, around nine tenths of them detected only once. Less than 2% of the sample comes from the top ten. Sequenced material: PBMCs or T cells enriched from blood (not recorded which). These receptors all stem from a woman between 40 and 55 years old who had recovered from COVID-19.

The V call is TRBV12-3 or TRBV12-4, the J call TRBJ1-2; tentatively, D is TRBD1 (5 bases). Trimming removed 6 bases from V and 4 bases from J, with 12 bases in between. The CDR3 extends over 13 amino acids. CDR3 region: CASSNRMSYGYTF. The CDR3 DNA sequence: TGTGCCAGCAGCAACAGGATGTCCTATGGCTACACCTTC.

As DNA, the CDR3 is TGTGCCAGCAGCAAAGCCCTAGCGGGGAGCACAGATACGCAGTATTTT. Translating it yields CASSKALAGSTDTQYF. The chain carries TRBV21-1 and TRBJ2-3; no check of the table's D call, TRBD2, against the DNA was made. TRBV21-1 is tagged as a pseudogene. This CDR3 spans 16 amino acids.

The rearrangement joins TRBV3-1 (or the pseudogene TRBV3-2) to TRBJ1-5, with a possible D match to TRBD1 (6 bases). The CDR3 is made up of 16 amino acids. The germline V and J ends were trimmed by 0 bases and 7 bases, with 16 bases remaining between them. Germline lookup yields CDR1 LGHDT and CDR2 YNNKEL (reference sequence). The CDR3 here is CASSQDLAGAGQPQHF. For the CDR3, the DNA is TGTGCCAGCAGCCAAGATTTGGCAGGGGCAGGGCAGCCCCAGCATTTT.

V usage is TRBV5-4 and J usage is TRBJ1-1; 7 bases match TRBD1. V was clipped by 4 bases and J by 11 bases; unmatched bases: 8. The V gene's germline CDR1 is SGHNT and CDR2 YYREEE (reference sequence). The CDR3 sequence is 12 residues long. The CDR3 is CASSIRDSWAFF. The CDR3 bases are TGTGCCAGCAGCATACGGGACAGTTGGGCTTTCTTT.

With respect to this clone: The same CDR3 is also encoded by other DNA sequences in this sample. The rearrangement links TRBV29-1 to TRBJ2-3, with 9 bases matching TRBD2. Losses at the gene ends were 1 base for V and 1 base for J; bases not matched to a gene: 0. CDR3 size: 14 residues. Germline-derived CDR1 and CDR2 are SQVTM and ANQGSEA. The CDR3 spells CSVEGTSGTDTQYF. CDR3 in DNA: TGCAGCGTTGAAGGGACTAGCGGCACAGATACGCAGTATTTT.

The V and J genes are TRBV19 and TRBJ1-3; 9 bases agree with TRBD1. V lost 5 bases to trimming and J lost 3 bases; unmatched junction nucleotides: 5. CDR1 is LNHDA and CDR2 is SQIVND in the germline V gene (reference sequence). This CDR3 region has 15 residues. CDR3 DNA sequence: TGTGCCAGTAGTGACGGGACAGGGCGTGGAAACACCATATATTTT. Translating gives CASSDGTGRGNTIYF.

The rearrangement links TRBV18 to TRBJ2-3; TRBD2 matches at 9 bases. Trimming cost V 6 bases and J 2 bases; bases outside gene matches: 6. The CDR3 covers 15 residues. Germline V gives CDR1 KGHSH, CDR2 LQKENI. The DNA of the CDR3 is TGTGCCAGCTCCCGACTAGCGGACCTCACAGATACGCAGTATTTT. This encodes CASSRLADLTDTQYF.

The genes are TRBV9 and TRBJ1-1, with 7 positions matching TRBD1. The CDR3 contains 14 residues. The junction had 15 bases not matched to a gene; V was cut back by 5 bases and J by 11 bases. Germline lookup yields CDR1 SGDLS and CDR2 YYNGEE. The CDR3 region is CASSPRRTGQDAFF. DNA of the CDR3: TGTGCCAGCAGTCCTAGGAGGACAGGCCAAGACGCTTTCTTT.

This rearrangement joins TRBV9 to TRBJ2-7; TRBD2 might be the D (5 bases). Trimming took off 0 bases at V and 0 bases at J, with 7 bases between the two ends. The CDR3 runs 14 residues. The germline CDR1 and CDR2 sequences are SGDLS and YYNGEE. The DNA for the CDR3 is TGTGCCAGCAGCGTAGGGGAGAGCTCCTACGAGCAGTACTTC. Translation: CASSVGESSYEQYF.

As DNA, the CDR3 is TGTGCCAGTAGCATGGGCGGCGGGAGGGCCTACAATGAGCAGTTCTTC. This gives the protein CASSMGGGRAYNEQFF. The chain combines TRBV19 with TRBJ2-1; 9 positions match TRBD2. The CDR3 runs to 16 residues. J lost 2 bases, V lost 6 bases, and 8 bases had no gene match. CDR1 LNHDA and CDR2 SQIVND come from the germline V gene (reference sequence).

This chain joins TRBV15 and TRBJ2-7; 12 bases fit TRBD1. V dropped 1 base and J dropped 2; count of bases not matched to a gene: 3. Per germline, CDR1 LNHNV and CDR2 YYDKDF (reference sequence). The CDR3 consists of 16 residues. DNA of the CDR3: TGTGCCACCAGCAGAGGACGGGACAGGGGGCCCTACGAGCAGTACTTC. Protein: CATSRGRDRGPYEQYF.

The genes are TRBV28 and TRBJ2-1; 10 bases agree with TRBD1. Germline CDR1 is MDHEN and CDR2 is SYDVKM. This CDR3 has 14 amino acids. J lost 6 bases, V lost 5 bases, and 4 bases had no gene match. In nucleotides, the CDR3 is TGTGCCAGCAGTCTTCGACAGGGGGCCAATGAGCAGTTCTTC. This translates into CASSLRQGANEQFF.

CDR3 in amino acids: CASSLAIGDTQYF. CDR3 sequence (DNA): TGTGCCAGCAGCTTGGCCATCGGAGATACGCAGTATTTT. The chain employs TRBV5-6 and TRBJ2-3; D ambiguous. From germline, CDR1 is SGHDT and CDR2 YYEEEE. Trimming removed 0 bases at V and 5 bases at J, with 7 bases between. The CDR3 has 13 amino acids.

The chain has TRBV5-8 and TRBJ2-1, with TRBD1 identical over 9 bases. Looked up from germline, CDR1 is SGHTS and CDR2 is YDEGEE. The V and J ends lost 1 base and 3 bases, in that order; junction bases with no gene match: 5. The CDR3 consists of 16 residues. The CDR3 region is CASSLWGQGGYNEQFF. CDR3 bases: TGTGCCAGCAGCTTGTGGGGACAGGGTGGCTACAATGAGCAGTTCTTC.

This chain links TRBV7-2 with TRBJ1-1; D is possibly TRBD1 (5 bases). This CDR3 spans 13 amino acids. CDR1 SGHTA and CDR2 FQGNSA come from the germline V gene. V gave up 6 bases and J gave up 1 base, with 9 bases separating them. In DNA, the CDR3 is TGTGCCAGCAGATTCACAGGGAACACTGAAGCTTTCTTT. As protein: CASRFTGNTEAFF.

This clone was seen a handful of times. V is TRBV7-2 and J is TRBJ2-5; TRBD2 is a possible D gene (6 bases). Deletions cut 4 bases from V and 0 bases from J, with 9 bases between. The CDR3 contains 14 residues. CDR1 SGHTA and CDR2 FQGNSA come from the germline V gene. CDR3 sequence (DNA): TGTGCCAGCAGCTCTCGGGGGTACCAAGAGACCCAGTACTTC. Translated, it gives CASSSRGYQETQYF.

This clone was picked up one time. Here the CDR3 reads CASSLHRVTIDTQYF. In DNA, the CDR3 is TGTGCCAGCAGTTTACACAGGGTAACAATTGATACGCAGTATTTT. This chain joins TRBV27 and TRBJ2-3, with a possible D match to TRBD1 (6 bases). Trimming took off 2 bases at V and 6 bases at J, with 15 bases between the two ends. CDR3 length: 15 residues. The germline CDR1 and CDR2 sequences are MNHEY and SMNVEV (reference sequence).

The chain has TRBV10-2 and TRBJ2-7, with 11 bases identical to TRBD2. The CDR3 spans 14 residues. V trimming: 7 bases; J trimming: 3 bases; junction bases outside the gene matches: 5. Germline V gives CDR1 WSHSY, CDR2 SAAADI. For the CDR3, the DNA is TGCGCCAGCAAACCGGGACTAGCGGTCTACGAGCAGTACTTC. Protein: CASKPGLAVYEQYF.

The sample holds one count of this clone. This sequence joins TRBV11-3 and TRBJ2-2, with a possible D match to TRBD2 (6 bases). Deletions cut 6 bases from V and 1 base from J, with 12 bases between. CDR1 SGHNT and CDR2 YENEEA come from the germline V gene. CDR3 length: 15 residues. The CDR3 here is CASSREEQNTGELFF. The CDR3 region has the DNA TGTGCCAGCAGTAGGGAGGAACAGAACACCGGGGAGCTGTTTTTT.

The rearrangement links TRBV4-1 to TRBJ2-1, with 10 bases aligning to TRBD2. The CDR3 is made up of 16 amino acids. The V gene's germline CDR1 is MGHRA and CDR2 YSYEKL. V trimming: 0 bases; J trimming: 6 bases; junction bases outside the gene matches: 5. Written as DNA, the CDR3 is TGCGCCAGCAGCCAAGACAGCGGGAGGGCCCGCAATGAGCAGTTCTTC. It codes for CASSQDSGRARNEQFF.

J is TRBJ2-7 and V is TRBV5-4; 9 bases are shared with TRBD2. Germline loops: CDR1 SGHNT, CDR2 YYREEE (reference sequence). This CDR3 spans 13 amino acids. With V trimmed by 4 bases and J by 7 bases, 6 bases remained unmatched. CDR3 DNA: TGTGCCAGCAGCACCAGGACTAGCGAGGAGCAGTACTTC. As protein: CASSTRTSEEQYF. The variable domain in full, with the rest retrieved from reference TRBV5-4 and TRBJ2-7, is ETGVTQSPTHLIKTRGQQVTLRCSSQSGHNTVSWYQQALGQGPQFIFQYYREEENGRGNFPPRFSGLQFPNYSSELNVNALELDDSALYLCASSTRTSEEQYFGPGTRLTVT.

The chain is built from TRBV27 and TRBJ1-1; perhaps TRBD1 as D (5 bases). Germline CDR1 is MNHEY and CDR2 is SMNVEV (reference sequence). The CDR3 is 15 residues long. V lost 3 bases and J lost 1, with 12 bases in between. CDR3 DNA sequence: TGTGCCAGCAGTTTTTCGAGGGGAGGGAACACTGAAGCTTTCTTT. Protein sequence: CASSFSRGGNTEAFF.

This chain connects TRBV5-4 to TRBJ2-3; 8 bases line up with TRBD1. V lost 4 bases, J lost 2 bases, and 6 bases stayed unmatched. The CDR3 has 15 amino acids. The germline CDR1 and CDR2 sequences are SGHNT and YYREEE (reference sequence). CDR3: CASSQDRAYTDTQYF. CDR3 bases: TGTGCCAGCAGCCAGGACAGGGCCTACACAGATACGCAGTATTTT.

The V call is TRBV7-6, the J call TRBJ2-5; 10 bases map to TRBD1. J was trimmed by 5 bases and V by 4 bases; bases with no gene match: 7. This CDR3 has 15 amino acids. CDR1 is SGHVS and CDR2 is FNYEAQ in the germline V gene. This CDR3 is CASSSRGTGVETQYF. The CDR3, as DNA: TGTGCCAGCAGCTCCCGCGGGACAGGGGTGGAGACCCAGTACTTC.